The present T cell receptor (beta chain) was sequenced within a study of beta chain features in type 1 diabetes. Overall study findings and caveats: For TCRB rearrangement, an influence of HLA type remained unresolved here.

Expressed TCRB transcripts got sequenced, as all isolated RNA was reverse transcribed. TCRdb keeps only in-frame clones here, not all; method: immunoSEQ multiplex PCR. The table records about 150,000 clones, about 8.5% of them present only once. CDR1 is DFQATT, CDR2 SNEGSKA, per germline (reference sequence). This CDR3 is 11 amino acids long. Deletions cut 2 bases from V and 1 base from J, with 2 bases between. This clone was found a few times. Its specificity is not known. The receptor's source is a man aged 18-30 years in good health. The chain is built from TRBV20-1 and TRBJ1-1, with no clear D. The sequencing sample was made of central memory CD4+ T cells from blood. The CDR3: CSARQNTEAFF. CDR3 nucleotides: TGCAGTGCTAGACAGAACACTGAAGCTTTCTTT.